The text below deals with one T cell receptor beta chain. Its antigen has not been determined. One base away there is no much larger clone; base qualities are not given. This entry comes from a study of pediatric ulcerative colitis (dated by TCRdb to 2018 to 2020). At the level of the whole study: Of the ulcerative colitis patients, 7 or 8 had pancolitis and two had left-sided colitis, and histology in every patient was consistent with ulcerative colitis. Nine or ten newly diagnosed, treatment-naive pediatric ulcerative colitis patients and a handful of non-IBD control children each provided paired blood and rectal samples. By Pediatric Ulcerative Colitis Activity Index, a couple of patients had mild disease, several had moderate disease and three had acute severe colitis. What the authors observed across the whole study: Only a few individuals were included in the healthy control group, which was small. Features of the rectal repertoire distinguished controls, mild-moderate colitis patients and acute severe colitis patients, and in acute severe colitis rectal diversity was lower because of clonal expansions. A couple of rectal CDR3 clonotypes turned up in every ulcerative colitis patient but in none of the controls. Autologous blood-rectal clonal overlap was significantly higher in ulcerative colitis patients than in controls, suggesting increased T cell trafficking to inflamed tissue. Because the repertoires came from total lymphocyte DNA, rare subsets such as regulatory T cells may have patterns that are not reflected. For technical reasons, substantially fewer templates were yielded by the blood samples of two patients, and these blood samples were excluded from blood-rectal overlap analysis.

Before the diagnostic colonoscopy, none of the ulcerative colitis patients had been given any immunosuppressive medication. Blood was sampled at the time of the colonoscopy. The Wizard kit (Promega) was used to extract genomic DNA from both blood and intestinal samples. V sheds 5 bases and J sheds 0 bases, leaving 16 bases between their ends. The CDR3 measures 15 amino acids from cysteine to phenylalanine. Only the CDR3 region is kept as DNA, spanning 45 bases read in frame from base 1. The germline V gene supplies CDR1 SQVTM and CDR2 ANQGSEA. Rearranged CDR3 beta regions were amplified from genomic DNA with multiplex V and J primers using the immunoSEQ TRB Survey service. To keep sequencing depth equal across samples, survey-level depth of up to 500,000 reads per sample was applied. The libraries were purified, combined into pools and sequenced with Illumina technology. As for the authors' bioinformatics: Productive clonality, sample overlap, pairwise scatters, CDR3 beta length, V/D/J gene usage and productiveness were assessed with immunoSEQ online tools. Alongside Shannon and Simpson indices, calculated diversity was computed as the number of unique rearrangements divided by total templates, multiplied by 100. Principal component analysis used the R prcomp function and ggbiplot package on Z-score normalized data. Morisita's index was used to quantify the clonal overlap between blood and rectum within each subject. TCRdb mirrors the immuneACCESS table, restricted to in-frame sequences. Some clones are absent from its copies; in checked studies, under half trace to an unresolved V gene, and the reason for the others is unknown. From that table come the V and J calls and clone size; the DNA was used to work out D and trimming. This sample comprises some 10,000 clones, over 70% of them detected only once. The ten most abundant clones make up 7% of the sample.

The chain was built from TRBV29-1 and TRBJ1-1, with no D gene named confidently. The clonotype originates from a girl aged 5-17 years with moderate ulcerative colitis. The sample consisted of blood. The CDR3: CSVSSGWAMNTEAFF. The DNA sequence is given as TGCAGCGTTTCCTCAGGTTGGGCCATGAACACTGAAGCTTTCTTT.